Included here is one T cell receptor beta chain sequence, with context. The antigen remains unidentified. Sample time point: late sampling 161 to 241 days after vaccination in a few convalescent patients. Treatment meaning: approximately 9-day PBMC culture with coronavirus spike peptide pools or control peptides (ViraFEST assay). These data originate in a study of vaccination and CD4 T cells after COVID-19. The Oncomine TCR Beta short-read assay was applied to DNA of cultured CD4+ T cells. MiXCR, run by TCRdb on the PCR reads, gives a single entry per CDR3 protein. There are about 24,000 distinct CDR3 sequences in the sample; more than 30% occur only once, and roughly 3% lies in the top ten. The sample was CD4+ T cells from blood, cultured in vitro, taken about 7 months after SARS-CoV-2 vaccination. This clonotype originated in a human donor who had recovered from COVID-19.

The CDR3, as DNA: TGCAGTGCTAGGAGACAGGGGGCCTACGAGCAGTACTTC. Translation gives CSARRQGAYEQYF. This chain uses TRBV20-1 with TRBJ2-7; 9 bases fit TRBD1. CDR1 is DFQATT, CDR2 SNEGSKA, per germline (reference sequence). V dropped 3 bases and J dropped 2; count of bases not matched to a gene: 2. CDR3 length equals 13 residues.